This T cell receptor (beta chain) was sequenced during a study of T cells after posttransplantation cyclophosphamide. A marrow graft followed busulfan-fludarabine conditioning, with cyclophosphamide on days +3 and +4. Only in-frame clones appear in the TCRdb table, and some are missing; sequencing was by immunoSEQ multiplex PCR. The table has tens of thousands of clones, roughly 87% seen once. The sequence derives from a male patient between 60 and 69 years old who received an allogeneic stem cell transplant from a related donor and was CMV-positive. Some T cells may trace back to the graft donor. The sequences come from PBMCs, collected about 62 days after allogeneic stem cell transplant with posttransplant cyclophosphamide.

The CDR3 spells CASSLLSGGAAGELFF. The CDR3, as DNA: TGTGCCAGCAGCTTGCTCAGCGGGGGGGCAGCCGGGGAGCTGTTTTTT. The chain employs TRBV5-6 and TRBJ2-2, with 10 bases aligning to TRBD2. The germline CDR1 and CDR2 sequences are SGHDT and YYEEEE. The V segment lost 1 base and the J segment 6 bases; nucleotides outside the gene matches: 6. There are 16 residues in the CDR3.